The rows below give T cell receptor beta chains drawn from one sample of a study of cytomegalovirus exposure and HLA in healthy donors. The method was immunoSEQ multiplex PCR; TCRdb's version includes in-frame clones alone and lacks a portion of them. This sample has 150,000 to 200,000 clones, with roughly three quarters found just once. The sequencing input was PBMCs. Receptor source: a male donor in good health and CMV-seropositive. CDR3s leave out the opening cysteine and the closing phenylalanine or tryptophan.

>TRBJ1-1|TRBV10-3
AITPGGQVNTEAF
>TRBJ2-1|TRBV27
ASSLLGLAGGSYNEQF
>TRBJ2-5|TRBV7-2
ASVKQGTETQY
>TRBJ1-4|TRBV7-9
ASGLTNEKLF
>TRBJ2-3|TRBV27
ASSARQGRVSTDTQY
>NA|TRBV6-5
ASRSGGSYEQY
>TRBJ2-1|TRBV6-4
ASSVQAGVYNEQF
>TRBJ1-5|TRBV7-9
ASSSGQGWDQPQH
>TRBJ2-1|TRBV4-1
ASSYQGLAGGSHNEQF
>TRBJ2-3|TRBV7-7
ASSLGGAGNTDTQY
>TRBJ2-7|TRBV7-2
ASSRPLAGSYEQY
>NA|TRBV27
ASSFGSGVVYEQY
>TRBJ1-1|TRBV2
ASSEEKNTEAF
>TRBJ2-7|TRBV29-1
SVGLAGLYEQY
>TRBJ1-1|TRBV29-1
SVEAFNTEAF
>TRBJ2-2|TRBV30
AWSVLGGTPNTGELF
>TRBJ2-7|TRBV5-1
ASSEAGGLYEQY
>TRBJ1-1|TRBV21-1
ASSKRRSSSEAF
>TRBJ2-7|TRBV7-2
ASSLGRTRRTNEQY
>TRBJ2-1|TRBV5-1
ASSLGTGIYNEQF
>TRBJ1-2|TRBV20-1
SAPSYGYT
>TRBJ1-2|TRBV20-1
SARESGYT
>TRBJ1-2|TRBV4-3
ASSQEADSLLGYT
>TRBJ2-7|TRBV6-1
ASNLAGVESYEQY
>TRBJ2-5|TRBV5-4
ASSLGRGHETQY
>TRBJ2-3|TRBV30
AFLTSGSLTDTQY
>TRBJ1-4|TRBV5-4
ASSIGTEEKLF
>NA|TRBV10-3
AITSGTGDHEQY
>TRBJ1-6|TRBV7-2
ASSPGTVNSPLH
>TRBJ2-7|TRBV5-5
ASSYLGGKQY
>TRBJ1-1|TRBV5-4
ASSRGGTTLNTEAF
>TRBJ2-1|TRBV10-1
ARLSPAPGQRLTYNEQF
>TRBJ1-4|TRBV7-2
ASSSLGQGTNEKLF
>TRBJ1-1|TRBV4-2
ASSQGGQQNTEAF
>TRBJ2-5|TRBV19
ASSIGSQETQY
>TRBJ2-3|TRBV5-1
ASSLGTEGDTQY
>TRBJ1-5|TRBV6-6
ASATGGNQPQH
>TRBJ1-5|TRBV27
ASSLIQGSQPQH
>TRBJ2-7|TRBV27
ASRSPLTTYEQY
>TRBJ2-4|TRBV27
ASSLREAIQY